The sample holds many counts of the clone carrying this T cell receptor beta chain. Time point noted: sample taken at primary tumor resection. Sequencing of whole RNA from tumor, nontumor lung or frozen PBMC involved no sorting. More than 70 TRACERx patients with early, untreated non-small cell lung cancer donated samples. This sample stems from a study of spatial heterogeneity in lung cancer. Looked up from germline, CDR1 is SGHRS and CDR2 is YFSETQ. V lost 3 bases and J 1 base, leaving 13 bases between the germline ends. The CDR3 covers 15 residues. A unique molecular identifier was carried by every single TCR cDNA molecule. In TCRdb, the 5' RACE reads were re-called with MiXCR into one record per CDR3 protein. Of about 36,000 distinct CDR3 sequences in the sample, 5.2% were seen once.

This chain uses TRBV5-1 with TRBJ1-1; a possible D gene is TRBD1 (5 bases). The sequence derives from a female donor with early-stage non-small cell lung cancer. Here the sequenced sample was PBMCs, taken at surgery. Here the CDR3 reads CASSSLVGANTEAFF. CDR3 nucleotides: TGCGCCAGCAGCTCCCTGGTCGGGGCGAACACTGAAGCTTTCTTT.